The rows below give T cell receptor beta chains drawn from one sample of a study of control samples from healthy donors and cancer patients. Produced via immunoSEQ multiplex PCR; TCRdb's table is partial and in-frame only. The table shows 75,000 to 100,000 clones, with nearly 90% occurring only once. The sample comprised blood. The receptors were gathered from a man between 50 and 59 years old in good health. Both conserved end residues are part of each CDR3. Fields, in order: J gene, V gene, CDR3 protein.

J: TRBJ2-3
V: TRBV19
CDR3: CASSIGPGARADTQYF

J: TRBJ2-5
V: TRBV5-4
CDR3: CASSRRDQETQYF

J: TRBJ2-6
V: TRBV20-1
CDR3: CSASQSFGVGGANVLTF

J: TRBJ2-5
V: TRBV29-1
CDR3: CSVETGGDETQYF

J: TRBJ1-3
V: TRBV30
CDR3: CAWSQGRGNTIYF

J: TRBJ2-6
V: TRBV5-1
CDR3: CASSLVVTAGANVLTF

J: TRBJ1-4
V: TRBV6-1
CDR3: CASSENYGLKWEKLFF

J: TRBJ2-2
V: TRBV9
CDR3: CASSPGLGDTGELFF

J: TRBJ1-3
V: TRBV14
CDR3: CASSPTISGNTIYF

J: TRBJ2-2
V: TRBV19
CDR3: CASSRQANTGELFF

J: TRBJ2-3
V: TRBV12-5
CDR3: CARHRAPLTDTQYF

J: TRBJ2-1
V: TRBV7-8
CDR3: CASSLVWTSGGVSSYNEQFF

J: TRBJ1-2
V: TRBV6-5
CDR3: CASGLTQTGNGYTF

J: TRBJ2-5
V: TRBV9
CDR3: CASSVGERGQETQYF

J: TRBJ1-1
V: TRBV19
CDR3: CASSMRGGTEAFF

J: TRBJ1-2
V: TRBV27
CDR3: CASSLQGNYGYTF

J: TRBJ1-6
V: TRBV5-1
CDR3: CASSLSVGNSPLHF

J: TRBJ1-2
V: TRBV30
CDR3: CAWTFGTGGSYTF

J: TRBJ1-3
V: TRBV7-2
CDR3: CASSQGPYSGNTIYF

J: TRBJ1-6
V: TRBV30
CDR3: CAWSSALGSPLHF

J: TRBJ2-3
V: TRBV28
CDR3: CATGTLHTDTQYF

J: TRBJ1-4
V: TRBV19
CDR3: CASSRKGVREKLFF

J: TRBJ2-7
V: TRBV5-5
CDR3: CASSLLTYEQYF

J: TRBJ1-1
V: TRBV9
CDR3: CASSFRGPGQAFF

J: TRBJ1-2
V: TRBV18
CDR3: CASSEKTDTYGYTF

J: TRBJ2-1
V: TRBV5-4
CDR3: CASSPTNYNEQFF

J: TRBJ1-2
V: TRBV19
CDR3: CASSYRVTYGYTF

J: TRBJ1-4
V: TRBV6-1
CDR3: CASSEAPTGHEKLFF

J: TRBJ1-4
V: TRBV27
CDR3: CASSTVATNEKLFF

J: TRBJ2-7
V: TRBV11-3
CDR3: CASSPPQEIYEQYF

J: TRBJ2-7
V: TRBV5-4
CDR3: CATGGGESSEQYF

J: TRBJ1-2
V: TRBV28
CDR3: CASSFPGRDRAGYTF

J: TRBJ2-1
V: TRBV19
CDR3: CATRLNGGGEQFF

J: TRBJ2-7
V: TRBV13
CDR3: CASSPGLAGDLRRGEQYF

J: TRBJ2-7
V: TRBV2
CDR3: CASSEGQSSYEQYF

J: TRBJ1-5
V: TRBV19
CDR3: CASSIYPLRTDQPQHF

J: TRBJ2-6
V: TRBV19
CDR3: CASSLRQGGSGANVLTF

J: TRBJ2-7
V: TRBV30
CDR3: CAWSVGRGPYEQYF

J: TRBJ2-3
V: TRBV11-3
CDR3: CASSSGGRTDTQYF